Presented here are 16 T cell receptor beta chains from one specimen sequenced in a study of T cells after yellow fever vaccination. From the 5' RACE reads, TCRdb called clonotypes with MiXCR, one entry per CDR3 protein. The profile covers about 120,000 distinct CDR3 sequences, with 15% appearing a single time and roughly 41% taken by the ten largest. Sequencing used CD8+ T cells sorted from PBMCs, obtained 5 days after the yellow fever booster vaccination. The source is a man aged 18 to 30 who received the YFV17D yellow fever vaccine.

The genes are TRBV29-1 and TRBJ2-3; D is undetermined. The germline V and J ends were trimmed by 1 base and 2 bases, with 10 bases remaining between them. The germline V gene has CDR1 SQVTM and CDR2 ANQGSEA. CDR3 length: 14 residues. The CDR3 DNA is TGCAGCGTTGAAGGCGGAGAGCTCACAGATACGCAGTATTTT. It encodes CSVEGGELTDTQYF.

V is TRBV6-2 or TRBV6-3 and J is TRBJ2-2; TRBD1 agrees at 7 bases. V was clipped by 7 bases and J by 3 bases; unmatched bases: 5. Germline V gives CDR1 MNHEY, CDR2 SVGEGT. CDR3 size: 14 residues. CDR3 region: CASTDQGDTGELFF. The CDR3 region has the DNA TGTGCCAGCACCGACCAGGGGGACACCGGGGAGCTGTTTTTT.

This clonotype was seen a few times. V usage is TRBV3-1 and J usage is TRBJ1-1, with 7 positions matching TRBD1. V lost 4 bases to trimming and J lost 3 bases; unmatched junction nucleotides: 11. The germline V gene encodes CDR1 LGHDT and CDR2 YNNKEL (reference sequence). CDR3 size: 16 residues. CDR3 sequence (DNA): TGTGCCAGCAGCCGACAGTTCCGGACAGGCGACACTGAAGCTTTCTTT. Translation: CASSRQFRTGDTEAFF.

This clonotype was seen more than once but under ten times. The chain uses TRBV12-3 or TRBV12-4 and TRBJ2-7, with TRBD2 matching 12 bases. This CDR3 spans 12 amino acids. V was clipped by 9 bases and J by 6 bases; unmatched bases: 3. The CDR3 DNA follows: TGTGCCAGTACTAGCGGGGGGCTCGAGCAGTACTTC. Translating it yields CASTSGGLEQYF.

The chain couples TRBV27 to TRBJ1-5, with D possibly TRBD1 on 5 matching bases. Trimming left V 5 bases short and J 2 bases short, with 10 bases between. The CDR3 covers 14 residues. CDR1 is MNHEY and CDR2 is SMNVEV in the germline V gene (reference sequence). The CDR3 region has the DNA TGTGCCAGCAGTAGCTGGGGGGGCAATCAGCCCCAGCATTTT. Translated, it gives CASSSWGGNQPQHF.

This clonotype has a handful of counts. The V call is TRBV5-1, the J call TRBJ2-7; D may be TRBD1 (6 bases). V shed 4 bases and J shed 1 base, with 12 bases lying between them. The CDR3 spans 14 residues. CDR1 SGHRS and CDR2 YFSETQ come from the germline V gene. CDR3 nucleotide sequence: TGCGCCAGCAGCCCCCTACAGGGATCCTACGAGCAGTACTTC. Protein: CASSPLQGSYEQYF.

This clonotype was observed a few times. The gene calls are TRBV7-3 and TRBJ2-3; 9 bases map to TRBD2. This CDR3 spans 14 amino acids. V dropped 7 bases and J dropped 2; count of bases not matched to a gene: 4. Germline V gene lookup returns CDR1 SGHTA and CDR2 FQGTGA. CDR3 sequence reads: CASTSGEPTDTQYF. The CDR3, as DNA: TGTGCCAGCACTAGCGGGGAGCCCACAGATACGCAGTATTTT.

This clonotype was seen a handful of times. The rearrangement uses TRBV4-1 and TRBJ2-3, with D perhaps TRBD1 (6 bases). The ends were cut back, 5 bases at V and 2 bases at J, with 23 bases in the middle. Germline V CDR1 and CDR2: MGHRA, YSYEKL. This CDR3 spans 18 amino acids. The CDR3 DNA is TGCGCCAGCAGCAAAAATCCCGGGACACACAAATCCACAGATACGCAGTATTTT. It yields the protein CASSKNPGTHKSTDTQYF.

This clonotype has more than one count but fewer than ten. CDR3 in DNA: TGCAGCGTTACAGGGGCGGCCGGGGAGCTGTTTTTT. This sequence encodes CSVTGAAGELFF. The V gene is TRBV29-1, the J gene TRBJ2-2; 7 nucleotides align to TRBD1. Germline V gene data show CDR1 as SQVTM and CDR2 as ANQGSEA. J was trimmed by 6 bases and V by 5 bases; bases with no gene match: 3. This CDR3 comprises 12 residues.

The chain carries TRBV30 and TRBJ1-1, with D hard to call. Germline V lookup: CDR1 GTSNPN, CDR2 SVGIG (reference sequence). V gave up 1 base and J gave up 0 bases, with 9 bases separating them. The CDR3 totals 14 residues. The CDR3 DNA reads TGTGCCTGGAGTGGGTTTACGGTGAACACTGAAGCTTTCTTT. Translating gives CAWSGFTVNTEAFF.

A few counts support this clonotype. The chain is built from TRBV6-2 or TRBV6-3 and TRBJ2-7; D is ambiguous. V lost 5 bases and J 6 bases, leaving 20 bases between the germline ends. The length of the CDR3 is 15 residues. The germline V gene encodes CDR1 MNHEY and CDR2 SVGEGT. The CDR3 nucleotides read TGTGCCAGCAGTCGTCCCGTCCCAAGCGTCTTCGAGCAGTACTTC. Residues: CASSRPVPSVFEQYF.

This clonotype was seen only a few times. V gene TRBV6-5 combines with J gene TRBJ2-5; the D gene is possibly TRBD1 (6 bases). The length of the CDR3 is 13 residues. Germline V gives CDR1 MNHEY, CDR2 SVGAGI. V was clipped by 2 bases and J by 5 bases, with 9 bases between them. The CDR3 region is CASSYPGDETQYF. As DNA, the CDR3 is TGTGCCAGCAGTTACCCAGGGGATGAGACCCAGTACTTC.

The chain has TRBV29-1 and TRBJ2-1; TRBD1 matches 7 bases. The CDR3 length is 14 residues. J lost 2 bases, V lost 5 bases, and 6 bases had no gene match. CDR1 is SQVTM and CDR2 is ANQGSEA in the germline V gene. The CDR3 region is CSVTRDSAYNEQFF. The CDR3 DNA follows: TGCAGCGTTACCAGGGACAGTGCCTACAATGAGCAGTTCTTC.

The rearrangement links TRBV24-1 to TRBJ2-2; TRBD2 is a possible D gene (5 bases). Germline values: CDR1 KGHDR, CDR2 SFDVKD. Trimming removed 4 bases at V and 7 bases at J, with 12 bases between. CDR3 length equals 14 residues. CDR3 residues: CATSDLASSGELFF. CDR3 DNA sequence: TGTGCCACCAGTGACCTAGCCTCAAGCGGGGAGCTGTTTTTT.

In its sample, this clonotype was seen a few times. The chain employs TRBV10-3 and TRBJ2-1, with 10 positions matching TRBD1. The CDR3 spans 16 residues. Unmatched junction bases numbered 12, after V lost 7 bases and J lost 6 bases. Germline V lookup: CDR1 ENHRY, CDR2 SYGVKD. The CDR3, as DNA: TGTGCCATCAACCCAGCGGGGACAGGGGTTATCAATGAGCAGTTCTTC. It is translated as CAINPAGTGVINEQFF.

The rearrangement joins TRBV11-2 to TRBJ2-2; D call uncertain. The CDR3 runs 17 residues. The germline V gene encodes CDR1 SGHAT and CDR2 FQNNGV. V lost 1 base to trimming and J lost 0 bases, with 12 bases between them. The CDR3 sequence is CASSLAPWTTNTGELFF. The CDR3, as DNA: TGTGCCAGCAGCTTAGCCCCCTGGACCACGAACACCGGGGAGCTGTTTTTT.